The 20 T cell receptor beta chains given below trace back to one sample, sequenced in a study of T cells in Graves' hyperthyroidism and ophthalmopathy. Amplified regions were TCR beta CDR3 sequences from RNA transcripts. RT-PCR in the first round (using the HTBI primer set) targeted the TCR CDR3. From the multiplex PCR reads, TCRdb called clonotypes with MiXCR, one entry per CDR3 protein. The table has 650,000 to 750,000 distinct CDR3 sequences, roughly 15% seen once. Sequences were obtained from blood. The receptors originated from a woman under 30 with Graves' hyperthyroidism.

This clonotype has ten or more counts. This chain links TRBV6-1 with TRBJ2-2; D not certain. With 5 bases removed from V and 6 bases from J, the gap between germline ends came to 16 bases. This CDR3 spans 15 amino acids. Germline V CDR1 and CDR2: MNHNS, SASEGT. CDR3 nucleotides: TGTGCCAGCAGTAACCGCCGGGCTAGGGCCGGGGAGCTGTTTTTT. Its translation: CASSNRRARAGELFF.

The table lists this clonotype with many counts. V usage is TRBV12-3 or TRBV12-4 and J usage is TRBJ2-2, with unresolved D. Trimming took off 5 bases at V and 4 bases at J, with 11 bases between the two ends. The CDR3 has 14 residues. The CDR3 sequence: CASSLPRRTGELFF. The CDR3 coding sequence is TGTGCCAGCAGTCTTCCTCGGCGCACCGGGGAGCTGTTTTTT.

This clonotype was found a few times. The chain is built from TRBV10-3 and TRBJ2-2; weak D call: TRBD2 (5 bases). The V end was cut by 3 bases, the J end by 6 bases, with 17 bases between. Germline CDR1 reads ENHRY; CDR2 reads SYGVKD. The CDR3 sequence is 16 residues long. The CDR3 nucleotides read TGTGCCATCAGTGAAGCGGAGCAAGGTCGGCCCGGGGAGCTGTTTTTT. Translated, it gives CAISEAEQGRPGELFF.

This clonotype was recorded at least ten times. The chain links TRBV5-1 to TRBJ1-5; D uncertain. The V end was cut by 4 bases, the J end by 0 bases, with 14 bases between. Germline V lookup: CDR1 SGHRS, CDR2 YFSETQ. CDR3 size: 16 residues. The CDR3 DNA sequence: TGCGCCAGCAGCCCCGATGGGCTTTATAGCAATCAGCCCCAGCATTTT. This gives the protein CASSPDGLYSNQPQHF.

There are many counts of this clonotype. The genes are TRBV2 and TRBJ2-7; possible D gene TRBD2, 6 bases. Germline lookup yields CDR1 SNHLY and CDR2 FYNNEI. CDR3 length: 14 residues. V dropped 5 bases and J dropped 2 bases, with 13 bases sitting between them. CDR3 DNA: TGTGCCAGCAGTTTCGGGAGTGTTACCTACGAGCAGTACTTC. The encoded protein is CASSFGSVTYEQYF.

Note on this clonotype: One end of the junction fails to match germline, which may point to a read error. The chain carries TRBV2 and TRBJ1-2; 7 nucleotides align to TRBD1. This CDR3 contains 14 residues. Germline V lookup: CDR1 SNHLY, CDR2 FYNNEI. The CDR3 spells CASRDRTILYSYTF. In DNA, the CDR3 is TGTGCCAGCAGGGACAGGACTATTCTCTATAGCTACACCTTC.

This clonotype was seen at least ten times. The chain has TRBV12-3 or TRBV12-4 and TRBJ2-3; possibly TRBD2 for D (6 bases). Trimming took 3 bases from V and 3 from J, leaving 10 bases between them. The CDR3 runs to 14 residues. The CDR3 loop reads CASSFGGRTDTQYF. CDR3 DNA sequence: TGTGCCAGCAGTTTCGGGGGAAGGACAGATACGCAGTATTTT.

This clonotype was seen a handful of times. CDR3 sequence: CASSQIGTSPYNEQFF. CDR3 coding DNA: TGCGCCAGCAGCCAAATCGGGACTAGCCCCTACAATGAGCAGTTCTTC. The rearrangement joins TRBV4-1 to TRBJ2-1, with 9 positions matching TRBD2. V was clipped by 2 bases and J by 2 bases; unmatched bases: 4. This CDR3 has 16 amino acids. Germline V gene lookup returns CDR1 MGHRA and CDR2 YSYEKL.

The sample holds a few counts of this clonotype. This chain joins TRBV20-1 and TRBJ1-1; 10 bases fit TRBD1. The V gene end was trimmed by 6 bases and the J gene end by 0 bases; junction bases not matched to a gene: 1. Germline V CDR1 and CDR2: DFQATT, SNEGSKA (reference sequence). The CDR3 consists of 13 residues. CDR3 sequence reads: CSAGQGVNTEAFF. Written as DNA, the CDR3 is TGCAGTGCAGGACAGGGGGTGAACACTGAAGCTTTCTTT.

This clonotype has only a few counts. V gene TRBV13 combines with J gene TRBJ2-2; 9 positions match TRBD1. The junction had 5 bases not matched to a gene; V was cut back by 6 bases and J by 3 bases. Per the germline V gene, CDR1 is PRHDT and CDR2 is FYEKMQ (reference sequence). This CDR3 spans 15 amino acids. The CDR3 region is CASSQRTGDTGELFF. For the CDR3, the DNA is TGTGCCAGCAGTCAACGGACAGGGGACACCGGGGAGCTGTTTTTT.

The rearrangement joins TRBV7-9 to TRBJ2-4; 7 bases match TRBD2. Germline assignment: CDR1 SEHNR and CDR2 FQNEAQ (reference sequence). V lost 1 base to trimming and J lost 4 bases; unmatched junction nucleotides: 4. This CDR3 is 15 amino acids long. The CDR3 protein is CASSLGLGGKNIQYF. The CDR3, as DNA: TGTGCCAGCAGCTTAGGTCTGGGGGGGAAAAACATTCAGTACTTC. Filled out from reference TRBV7-9 and TRBJ2-4, the complete variable domain reads DTGVSQNPRHKITKRGQNVTFRCDPISEHNRLYWYRQTLGQGPEFLTYFQNEAQLEKSRLLSDRFSAERPKGSFSTLEIQRTEQGDSAMYLCASSLGLGGKNIQYFGAGTRLSVL.

This chain uses TRBV20-1 with TRBJ1-6; TRBD1 aligns across 7 bases. Germline assignment: CDR1 DFQATT and CDR2 SNEGSKA (reference sequence). The CDR3 runs to 13 residues. Losses at the gene ends were 2 bases for V and 8 bases for J; bases not matched to a gene: 3. The CDR3 DNA reads TGCAGTGCTAGAAAGCAGGGGGATTCACCCCTCCACTTT. Its translation is CSARKQGDSPLHF.

Many counts were recorded for this clonotype. The chain links TRBV9 to TRBJ2-7; D possibly uses TRBD1 or TRBD2 (5 bases each). The CDR3 has 15 residues. CDR1 and CDR2 (germline): SGDLS, YYNGEE. Deletions cut 0 bases from V and 0 bases from J, with 10 bases between. CDR3 amino acids: CASSVERDLSYEQYF. CDR3 sequence (DNA): TGTGCCAGCAGCGTAGAACGGGACCTCTCCTACGAGCAGTACTTC.

This clonotype was recorded many times. The V call is TRBV28, the J call TRBJ2-7, with TRBD2 matching 9 bases. J gave up 6 bases and V 0 bases, and 9 bases lay outside the gene matches. In germline, CDR1 is MDHEN, CDR2 SYDVKM. The CDR3 totals 16 residues. The CDR3 DNA reads as TGTGCCAGCAGTTTATGGAGTTTAGCGGGAGTTGGCGAGCAGTACTTC. Encoded protein: CASSLWSLAGVGEQYF.

The chain combines TRBV7-9 with TRBJ2-7; 7 bases are shared with TRBD1. CDR1 is SEHNR, CDR2 FQNEAQ, per germline (reference sequence). The junction had 9 bases not matched to a gene; V was cut back by 4 bases and J by 6 bases. The length of the CDR3 is 14 residues. For the CDR3, the DNA is TGTGCCAGCAGCTCTTACAGGGGCCGAGGCGAGCAGTACTTC. It codes for CASSSYRGRGEQYF.

This clonotype has at least ten counts. The chain is built from TRBV11-2 and TRBJ2-1; possibly TRBD2 for D (5 bases). This CDR3 spans 11 amino acids. V shed 8 bases and J shed 4 bases, with 6 bases lying between them. In germline, CDR1 is SGHAT, CDR2 FQNNGV. In DNA form, the CDR3 reads TGTGCCAGCGGGAGATACAATGAGCAGTTCTTC. Translation: CASGRYNEQFF.

This clonotype came up a few times. This sequence joins TRBV11-1 and TRBJ2-6; D possibly uses TRBD1 or TRBD2 (6 bases each). Germline assignment: CDR1 SGHAT and CDR2 FQDESV (reference sequence). V was cut by 5 bases and J by 0 bases, with 17 bases left in between. The CDR3 length is 18 residues. CDR3 sequence: CASSPQRGLPSGANVLTF. DNA of the CDR3: TGTGCCAGCAGCCCACAACGGGGGCTGCCCTCTGGGGCCAACGTCCTGACTTTC.

The chain recombines TRBV24-1 with TRBJ2-2; 10 bases match TRBD2. The trim removed 0 bases at V and 7 bases at J, leaving 10 bases unmatched. Per the germline V gene, CDR1 is KGHDR and CDR2 is SFDVKD. The CDR3 loop spans 18 amino acids. CDR3 amino acids: CATSDLRLAGEGHGELFF. The CDR3 nucleotides are TGTGCCACCAGTGATTTGCGGCTAGCGGGAGAGGGCCACGGGGAGCTGTTTTTT.

This clonotype was detected a few times. The rearrangement joins TRBV11-3 to TRBJ2-7; D may be TRBD2 (5 bases). This CDR3 comprises 16 residues. CDR1 is SGHNT, CDR2 YENEEA, per germline. V was cut by 0 bases and J by 4 bases, with 16 bases left in between. The chain's CDR3 is CASSLDGFRERYEQYF. CDR3 nucleotides: TGTGCCAGCAGCTTAGATGGGTTTCGAGAGCGGTACGAGCAGTACTTC.

The gene calls are TRBV11-2 and TRBJ2-7; either TRBD1 or TRBD2 may supply D (5 bases each). Germline values: CDR1 SGHAT, CDR2 FQNNGV. The V and J ends lost 0 bases and 7 bases respectively, with 13 bases between them. This CDR3 region has 14 residues. This CDR3 reads CASSLDPEGLEQYF. CDR3 nucleotide sequence: TGTGCCAGCAGCTTAGATCCTGAGGGGTTGGAGCAGTACTTC.